The 5 T cell receptor beta chains in this list originate from one sample, sequenced in a study of regulatory T cells in long-lasting Graves disease. Time point reported: persistent/refractory GD, antithyroid drugs over 5 years with positive TRAb. The TCR library was made from RNA extracted from PBMCs. Researchers made TCR beta libraries by using iRepertoire HTBI primers and running Arm-PCR on CDR3 regions. One entry per CDR3 protein, called by TCRdb with MiXCR from the multiplex PCR reads. The table shows over 650,000 distinct CDR3 sequences, with roughly 30% occurring only once. This sample comprised peripheral blood mononuclear cells (PBMCs), obtained when the disease was refractory, from a patient treated with antithyroid drugs. The receptor source for this set is a female donor with Graves disease.

The gene calls are TRBV5-4 and TRBJ2-5, with TRBD1 as a possible D gene (5 bases). Trimming cost V 4 bases and J 2 bases, with 21 bases left between them. Per the germline V gene, CDR1 is SGHNT and CDR2 is YYREEE (reference sequence). This CDR3 has 17 amino acids. The CDR3 protein is CASSAPGGAIQQETQYF. In DNA, the CDR3 is TGTGCCAGCAGCGCGCCCGGTGGGGCAATCCAGCAAGAGACCCAGTACTTC.

The V call is TRBV19, the J call TRBJ2-7; TRBD2 aligns across 7 bases. Germline loops: CDR1 LNHDA, CDR2 SQIVND (reference sequence). With V trimmed by 6 bases and J by 6 bases, 11 bases remained unmatched. The CDR3 extends over 14 amino acids. CDR3 sequence reads: CASSSGGFSGEQYF. CDR3 coding DNA: TGTGCCAGTAGCTCCGGGGGGTTTAGTGGCGAGCAGTACTTC.

This clonotype was recorded once. The chain recombines TRBV20-1 with TRBJ1-6; possible D gene TRBD1, 6 bases. The CDR3 runs 14 residues. Germline assignment: CDR1 DFQATT and CDR2 SNEGSKA (reference sequence). Trimming took off 2 bases at V and 8 bases at J, with 13 bases between the two ends. CDR3 bases: TGCAGTGCTAGATTGAGGGGGGATGATTCACCCCTCCACTTT. The encoded protein is CSARLRGDDSPLHF.

The chain joins TRBV15 to TRBJ1-2; D remains unclear. The CDR3 covers 13 residues. With 8 bases removed from V and 7 bases from J, the gap between germline ends came to 17 bases. Germline CDR1 and CDR2: LNHNV and YYDKDF (reference sequence). CDR3 amino acids: CATRGIGPLGYTF. Written as DNA, the CDR3 is TGTGCCACCCGTGGGATAGGGCCCCTTGGCTACACCTTC.

V is TRBV29-1 and J is TRBJ2-5, with D hard to call. V shed 7 bases and J shed 5 bases, with 17 bases lying between them. The CDR3 spans 13 residues. CDR1 and CDR2 from the germline V gene are SQVTM and ANQGSEA. The DNA of the CDR3 is TGCAGCGGACGACCTACAAGTTCGGAGACCCAGTACTTC. Amino acid sequence: CSGRPTSSETQYF.